This T cell receptor (beta chain) was documented in a study of vaccination and CD4 T cells after COVID-19. About the research overall: The convalescent population consisted of six males and four females, two of whom were of Hispanic ethnicity. Participants were administered two doses of either the BNT162b2 or the mRNA-1273 vaccine.

Findings and caveats of the study: Among reactive clones from convalescent patients, a median 86.3% appeared only post-vaccination.

Treatment reported: roughly 11-day PBMC culture with coronavirus spike peptide pools or control peptides (ViraFEST assay). Culture conditions combined 2.2 million or so PBMCs per well with 10 IU/ml IL-2 and around 10 ug/ml peptide pools. Turning to this clonotype: The antigen remains undetermined.

Cultured CD4+ T cell DNA was sequenced using the Oncomine TCR Beta short-read assay. Using its own MiXCR run on the PCR reads, TCRdb lists one record per CDR3 protein. The sample lists around 19,000 distinct CDR3 sequences, roughly 45% occurring once. This TCR was recovered from a human donor who had recovered from COVID-19. Sequencing was performed on CD4+ T cells from blood, cultured in vitro.

CDR3 bases: TGCAGCGTTTACTCTAGCGGGAGGGCCCCCGGGGAGCTGTTTTTT. It yields the protein CSVYSSGRAPGELFF. The chain links TRBV20-1 to TRBJ2-2, with 12 bases fitting TRBD2. The CDR3 spans 15 residues. Per germline, CDR1 DFQATT and CDR2 SNEGSKA (reference sequence).